Listed below are T cell receptor beta chains from one sample, sequenced in a study of T-cell reconstitution after alpha-beta-depleted transplantation in children. One entry per CDR3 protein results from TCRdb running MiXCR on the PCR reads. Among over 150,000 distinct CDR3 sequences, about 7% were seen once, and the ten largest hold about 6%. The input for sequencing was PBMCs, taken before TCRalphabeta/CD19-depleted stem cell transplant. These receptors originate from a boy between 2 and 10 years old with acute lymphoblastic leukemia, due to receive a stem cell transplant. The CDR3 runs from the conserved cysteine through the conserved F or W. The D gene is left open where the match is weak. Not every row has a clone size; where given, it reads once, few, many or a size class.

.,many,TRBJ2-7,TRBV6-2/TRBV6-3,TGTGCCAGCGGATACCGGGGCCTCTTAGGGGACGAGCAGTACTTC,CASGYRGLLGDEQYF
.,many,TRBJ2-1,TRBV12-3/TRBV12-4,TGTGCCAGCAGTCAGGGTACTCCAGAGCAGTTCTTC,CASSQGTPEQFF
TRBD1,many,TRBJ1-5,TRBV2,TGTGCCAGCAGCGAGGACAGGGGAAATCAGCCCCAGCATTTT,CASSEDRGNQPQHF
.,many,TRBJ1-5,TRBV15,TGTGCCACCGGAAAACCCCAGCATTTT,CATGKPQHF
.,many,TRBJ2-3,TRBV12-3/TRBV12-4,TGTGCCAGCAGTTCGCAGGGAGAAGGGACAGATACGCAGTATTTT,CASSSQGEGTDTQYF
.,few,TRBJ1-6,TRBV13,TGTGCCAGCAGCTTAGGATTCGTTCCCAATTCACCCCTCCACTTT,CASSLGFVPNSPLHF
TRBD1,many,TRBJ1-1,TRBV20-1,TGCAGTGCTTTCGGACAGGGGGTTCCCCACACTGAAGCTTTCTTT,CSAFGQGVPHTEAFF
.,.,TRBJ2-7,TRBV4-3,TGCGCCAGCAGCCAAGATCGTCTTAGCGGACTCTCCGGGTACGAGCAGTACTTC,CASSQDRLSGLSGYEQYF
.,many,TRBJ1-4,TRBV20-1,TGCAGTGCTAGAGATCCGTCGGGTAATGAAAAACTGTTTTTT,CSARDPSGNEKLFF
TRBD1,few,TRBJ1-1,TRBV15,TGTGCCACCAGCAGAGATCCGAAAAAGGACAGGGTGTATACTGAAGTTTTCTTT,CATSRDPKKDRVYTEVFF
TRBD2,few,TRBJ2-7,TRBV20-1,TGCAGTGGGGCGGGAGGGCCCTATGCCTACGAGCAGTACTTC,CSGAGGPYAYEQYF
TRBD1,few,TRBJ2-3,TRBV28,TGTGCCAGCAGTTCCGGACAGGGCTTAGATACGCAGTATTTT,CASSSGQGLDTQYF
TRBD2,.,TRBJ2-2,TRBV5-1,TGCGCCAGCAGCCCGGGACTAGTAAACGGCCCCGGGGAGCTGTTTTTT,CASSPGLVNGPGELFF
.,many,TRBJ1-2,TRBV20-1,TGCAGTGGCTCAGAGGGCAGATTCTATGGCTACACCTTC,CSGSEGRFYGYTF
.,many,TRBJ2-7,TRBV28,TGTGCCAGCACTAACGGGATAACCTACGAGCAGTACTTC,CASTNGITYEQYF
.,few,TRBJ1-1,TRBV5-1,TGCGCCAGCAGCTTGGCCCGGGGGAGCGCTTTCTTT,CASSLARGSAFF
.,.,TRBJ2-7,TRBV9,TGTGCCAGCACCCCCGCTGCGGGGAGCCTCTCCGAGCAGTACTTC,CASTPAAGSLSEQYF
.,.,TRBJ1-5,TRBV12-3/TRBV12-4,TGTGCCAGCAGTTCCCCTTTGGACAATCAGCCCCAGCATTTT,CASSSPLDNQPQHF
TRBD1,.,TRBJ1-2,TRBV29-1,TGCAGCGTCCCAGGACAGGGGGCCGGTGGCTACACCTTC,CSVPGQGAGGYTF
.,few,TRBJ2-5,TRBV7-8,TGTGCCAGCAGCGCCCCCGGGACCCAGTACTTC,CASSAPGTQYF
TRBD1,.,TRBJ1-4,TRBV12-5,TGTGCTAGTGGTTTGGTAATTTTTTTGAGGGGGCTGTATGAAAAACTGTTTTTT,CASGLVIFLRGLYEKLFF
TRBD2,few,TRBJ2-1,TRBV7-2,TGTGCCAGCAGCCCGTGGGTAGCGGGGCCGTATAATGAGCAGTTCTTC,CASSPWVAGPYNEQFF
.,many,TRBJ2-7,TRBV12-3/TRBV12-4,TGTGCCAGCAGTGCCCCCCCGTACGAGCAGTACTTC,CASSAPPYEQYF
.,many,TRBJ2-7,TRBV28,TGTGCCAGCAGTTCCCGGAGGACAGTTACCTACGAGCAGTACTTC,CASSSRRTVTYEQYF
.,.,TRBJ1-4,TRBV7-2,TGTGCCAGCAGCTTAGCGACAGATGAAAAACTGTTTTTT,CASSLATDEKLFF
.,few,TRBJ2-7,TRBV7-6,TGTGCCAGCAGCTTAAGTCCTTTTTCCGAGCAGTACTTC,CASSLSPFSEQYF
.,.,TRBJ2-7,TRBV20-1,TGCAGTGCTAGTCGAGGGTACGAGCAGTACTTC,CSASRGYEQYF
TRBD1,few,TRBJ1-2,TRBV27,TGTGCCAGCTCAATCGGGGACAGTCTTTTCTACTTC,CASSIGDSLFYF
TRBD2,many,TRBJ2-4,TRBV3-1,TGTGCCAGCGGGCCTTGGACTAGCGGGAGCAGTTCCAAAAACATTCAGTACTTC,CASGPWTSGSSSKNIQYF
TRBD2,many,TRBJ2-1,TRBV28,TGTGCCAGCAGTTTCCCCATCAGCGGGAGCTCCTACAATGAGCAGTTCTTC,CASSFPISGSSYNEQFF
.,many,TRBJ2-7,TRBV28,TGTGCCAGCAGTTTATCTCCAGGGGCAGGGAACGAGCAGTACTTC,CASSLSPGAGNEQYF
.,.,TRBJ2-5,TRBV20-1,TGCAGTGCTAGGGGGGGAGATTCGGGGGAGACCCAGTACTTC,CSARGGDSGETQYF
TRBD1,many,TRBJ1-5,TRBV28,TGTGCCAGCAATGCGGGGACAGGGGTCCGTCAGCCCCAGCATTTT,CASNAGTGVRQPQHF
TRBD1,few,TRBJ1-5,TRBV6-2/TRBV6-3,TGTGCCAGCAGTTACACCAAGACAGGGCGCAGATATAGCAATCAGCCCCAGCATTTT,CASSYTKTGRRYSNQPQHF
TRBD2,many,TRBJ2-1,TRBV3-1,TGTGCCAGCAGCAATCCTAGCGGGACCAATGAGCAGTTCTTC,CASSNPSGTNEQFF
.,many,TRBJ2-3,TRBV18,TGTGCCAGCTCACCCAGGGCCACAGATACGCAGTATTTT,CASSPRATDTQYF
.,.,TRBJ2-7,TRBV3-1,TGTGCCAGCAGTTCCAGGGTGGACCTGGGCTTAGTCTTTTTCTACGAGCAGTACTTC,CASSSRVDLGLVFFYEQYF
.,few,TRBJ2-2,TRBV2,TGTGCCAGCAAAGTGAATACCGGGGAGCTGTTTTTT,CASKVNTGELFF
TRBD1,many,TRBJ2-1,TRBV5-1,TGCGCCAGCAGCTCCCGGGACAGAACCTACAATGAGCAGTTCTTC,CASSSRDRTYNEQFF
.,.,TRBJ1-2,TRBV28,TGTGCCAGCAGGGACGGGAACTATGGCTACACCTTC,CASRDGNYGYTF
.,many,TRBJ2-7,TRBV6-1,TGTGCCAGCAGTGAAATGGGACAAAGCTACGAGCAGTACTTC,CASSEMGQSYEQYF
.,few,TRBJ1-1,TRBV20-1,TGCAGTGCTAGAAGCCGGGTCTGGAACACTGAAGCTTTCTTT,CSARSRVWNTEAFF
.,.,TRBJ2-3,TRBV5-1,TGCGCCAGCAGCTTAGGGCTTTGGGGAATCGGGACACCCAAAGGGGAAGCTAGCACAGATACGCAGTATTTT,CASSLGLWGIGTPKGEASTDTQYF
.,.,TRBJ2-1,TRBV20-1,TGCAGTGCTAGAAAACGAACGGATGAGCAGTTCTTC,CSARKRTDEQFF
.,many,TRBJ1-6,TRBV28,TGTGCCAGCGAGAGTTGGAGAGATTCTGATTCACCCCTCCACTTT,CASESWRDSDSPLHF
.,many,TRBJ1-1,TRBV7-9,TGTGCCAGCAGCTTCCAGGGGACTGAAGCTTTCTTT,CASSFQGTEAFF
TRBD1,many,TRBJ1-5,TRBV7-2,TGTGCCAGCAGCCACCGGGACAGTAAGAATCAGCCCCAGCATTTT,CASSHRDSKNQPQHF
TRBD2,.,TRBJ2-5,TRBV7-9,TGTGCCAGCAGCCCGCGACTAGCGGAAGAGACCCAGTACTTC,CASSPRLAEETQYF